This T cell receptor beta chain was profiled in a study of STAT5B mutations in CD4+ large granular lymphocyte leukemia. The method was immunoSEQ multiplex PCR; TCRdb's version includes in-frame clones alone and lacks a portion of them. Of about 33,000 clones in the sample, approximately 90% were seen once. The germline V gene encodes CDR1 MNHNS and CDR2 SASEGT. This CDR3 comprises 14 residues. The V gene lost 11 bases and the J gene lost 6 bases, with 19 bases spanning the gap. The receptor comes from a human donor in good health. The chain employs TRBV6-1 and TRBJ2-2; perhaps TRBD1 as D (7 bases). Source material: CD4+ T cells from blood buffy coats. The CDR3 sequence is CAGGRDREAGELFF. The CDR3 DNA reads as TGTGCCGGGGGTCGAGACAGGGAGGCCGGGGAGCTGTTTTTT.